Below, one T cell receptor beta chain is given with its context. Each sample's input was roughly 250 ng genomic DNA, 38,000 or so genome equivalents. Multiplex touch-down PCR amplified TRB using TRB-A and TRB-B pools in one tube. TCRdb re-called the multiplex PCR reads and catalogs CDR3 proteins one per entry, DNA excluded. The sample includes 7,000 or so distinct CDR3 sequences. These data originate in a study of T cell clusters in autoimmune cytopenias. Germline-derived CDR1 and CDR2 are KGHSH and LQKENI. The length of the CDR3 is 14 residues. The same specimen was also included in a second study, on T cell repertoires in aging, cancer and after chemotherapy. That study adds: Age-matched healthy donors had significantly more diverse, less clonal blood TCR repertoires than untreated cancer patients.

This TCR was sampled from a human donor in good health. The chain has TRBV18 and TRBJ1-5. The sample was peripheral blood. CDR3 region: CASSPDLSNQPQHF.